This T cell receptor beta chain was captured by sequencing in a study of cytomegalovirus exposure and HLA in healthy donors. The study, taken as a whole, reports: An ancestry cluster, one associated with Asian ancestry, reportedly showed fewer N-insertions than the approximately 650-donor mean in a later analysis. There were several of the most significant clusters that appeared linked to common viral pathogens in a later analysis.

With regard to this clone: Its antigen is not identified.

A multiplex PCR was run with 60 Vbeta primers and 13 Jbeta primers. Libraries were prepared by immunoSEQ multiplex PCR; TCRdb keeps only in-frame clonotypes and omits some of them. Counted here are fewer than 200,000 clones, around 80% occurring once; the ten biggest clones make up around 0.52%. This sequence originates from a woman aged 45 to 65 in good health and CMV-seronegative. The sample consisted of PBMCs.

CDR3: CASSQGSAGSYEQYF. The CDR3 region has the DNA TGTGCCAGTAGTCAGGGGTCCGCGGGCTCCTACGAGCAGTACTTC. The rearrangement joins TRBV19 to TRBJ2-7, with a possible D match to TRBD1 (6 bases). The CDR3 totals 15 residues. Trimming left V 5 bases short and J 0 bases short, with 14 bases between. Germline lookup yields CDR1 LNHDA and CDR2 SQIVND (reference sequence).